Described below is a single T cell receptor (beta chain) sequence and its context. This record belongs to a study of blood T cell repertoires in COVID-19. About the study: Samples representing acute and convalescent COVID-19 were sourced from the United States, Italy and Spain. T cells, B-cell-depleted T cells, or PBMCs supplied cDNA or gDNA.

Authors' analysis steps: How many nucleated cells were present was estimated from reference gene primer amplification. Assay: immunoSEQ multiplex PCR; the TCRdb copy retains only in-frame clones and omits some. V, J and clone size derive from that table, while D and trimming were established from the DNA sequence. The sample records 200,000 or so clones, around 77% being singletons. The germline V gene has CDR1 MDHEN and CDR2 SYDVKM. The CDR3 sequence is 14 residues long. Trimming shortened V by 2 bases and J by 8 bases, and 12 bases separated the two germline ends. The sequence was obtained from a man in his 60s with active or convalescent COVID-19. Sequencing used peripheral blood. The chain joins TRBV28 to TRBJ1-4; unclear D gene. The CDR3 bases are TGTGCCAGCAGTTTAAAGATAGGGAGGGAAAAACTGTTTTTT. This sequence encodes CASSLKIGREKLFF. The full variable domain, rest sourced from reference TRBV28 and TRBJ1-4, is DVKVTQSSRYLVKRTGEKVFLECVQDMDHENMFWYRQDPGLGLRLIYFSYDVKMKEKGDIPEGYSVSREKKERFSLILESASTNQTSMYLCASSLKIGREKLFFGSGTQLSVL.